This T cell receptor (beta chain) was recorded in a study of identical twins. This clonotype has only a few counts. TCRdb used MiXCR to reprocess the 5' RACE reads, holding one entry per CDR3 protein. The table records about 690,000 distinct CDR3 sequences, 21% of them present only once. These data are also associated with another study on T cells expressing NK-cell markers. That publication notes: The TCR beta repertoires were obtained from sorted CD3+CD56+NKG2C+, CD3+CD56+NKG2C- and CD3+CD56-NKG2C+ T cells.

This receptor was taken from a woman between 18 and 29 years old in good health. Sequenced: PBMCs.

This CDR3 is CAISEGTEGYTF. The CDR3, as DNA: TGTGCCATCAGTGAAGGGACGGAAGGCTACACCTTC. This chain links TRBV10-3 with TRBJ1-2; D perhaps matches TRBD1 (5 bases). CDR1 is ENHRY and CDR2 is SYGVKD in the germline V gene. V was clipped by 3 bases and J by 8 bases, with 10 bases between them. This CDR3 is built from 12 residues.